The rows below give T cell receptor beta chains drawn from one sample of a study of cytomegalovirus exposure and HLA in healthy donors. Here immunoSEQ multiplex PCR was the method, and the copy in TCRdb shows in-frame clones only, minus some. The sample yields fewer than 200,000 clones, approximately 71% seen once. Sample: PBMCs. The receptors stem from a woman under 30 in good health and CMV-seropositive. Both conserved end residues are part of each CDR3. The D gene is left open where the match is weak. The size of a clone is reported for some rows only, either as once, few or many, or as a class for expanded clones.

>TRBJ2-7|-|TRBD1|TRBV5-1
CASSPEVAGQGNEQYF
TGCGCCAGCAGCCCGGAGGTGGCGGGACAGGGGAACGAGCAGTACTTC
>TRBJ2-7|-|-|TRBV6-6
CASSYVQLASAEQYF
TGTGCCAGCAGTTATGTTCAACTAGCCTCCGCCGAGCAGTACTTC
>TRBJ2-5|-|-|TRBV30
CAGTRWDSREQYF
TGTGCCGGAACGCGTTGGGATTCGAGGGAGCAGTACTTC
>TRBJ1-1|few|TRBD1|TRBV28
CASRSSGTGENTEAFF
TGTGCCAGCAGGTCTTCCGGGACAGGGGAGAACACTGAAGCTTTCTTT
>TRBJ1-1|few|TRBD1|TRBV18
CASSLGQGSSEAFF
TGTGCCAGCTCATTGGGACAGGGAAGTTCTGAAGCTTTCTTT
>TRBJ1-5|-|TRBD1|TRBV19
CASTKGDSSNQPQHF
TGTGCCAGCACGAAGGGGGACAGTAGCAATCAGCCCCAGCATTTT
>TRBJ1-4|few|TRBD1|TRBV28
CASSLDDRETNEKLFF
TGTGCCAGCAGTTTGGACGACAGGGAAACTAATGAAAAACTGTTTTTT
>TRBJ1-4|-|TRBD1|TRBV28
CASSSPGQGTWATNEKLFF
TGTGCCAGCAGTTCTCCGGGACAGGGGACGTGGGCAACTAATGAAAAACTGTTTTTT
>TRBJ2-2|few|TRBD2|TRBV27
CASSPGLGLADNTGELFF
TGTGCCAGCAGTCCTGGGTTGGGACTAGCGGACAACACCGGGGAGCTGTTTTTT
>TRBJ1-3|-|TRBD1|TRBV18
CASSPLGTGVLSGNTIYF
TGTGCCAGCTCACCCCTCGGGACAGGGGTCCTCTCTGGAAACACCATATATTTT
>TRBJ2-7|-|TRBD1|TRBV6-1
CAGRAGTGGPEQYF
TGTGCCGGAAGAGCCGGGACAGGGGGTCCCGAGCAGTACTTC
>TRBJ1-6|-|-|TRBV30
CAWSSGVFFSPLHF
TGTGCCTGGAGTAGCGGTGTCTTTTTTTCACCCCTCCACTTT
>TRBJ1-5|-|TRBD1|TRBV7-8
CASSSGQGAGQPQHF
TGTGCCAGCAGCTCGGGACAGGGGGCGGGTCAGCCCCAGCATTTT
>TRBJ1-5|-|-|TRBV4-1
CASSQLPGSNQPQHF
TGCGCCAGCAGCCAATTGCCGGGAAGCAATCAGCCCCAGCATTTT
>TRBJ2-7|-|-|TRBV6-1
CASGNTGFSQYEQYF
TGTGCCAGCGGAAACACAGGTTTCAGTCAATACGAGCAGTACTTC